This T cell receptor (beta chain) was captured in a study of T cells after yellow fever vaccination. Production of TCR cDNA was by 5'RACE template switching, which also added a universal primer site and UMIs. Via MiXCR, TCRdb re-called the 5' RACE reads, giving one row per CDR3 protein. Among hundreds of thousands of distinct CDR3 sequences listed, 9% to 15% were seen once. J gave up 0 bases and V 0 bases, and 8 bases lay outside the gene matches. Germline assignment: CDR1 SGHRS and CDR2 YFSETQ. CDR3 length equals 18 residues. Overall study findings and caveats: Primary-vaccination clones mostly resurfaced post-booster (around 95% CD4, roughly 90% CD8). The CD4 compartment and the CD8 compartment contained a small share of clonotypes in common.

In its sample, this clonotype was seen a few times. Its cognate antigen is unknown. The V and J genes are TRBV5-1 and TRBJ2-4; 8 positions match TRBD2. Material: PBMCs, obtained on the day of the yellow fever booster vaccination. The sequence came from a man younger than 40 who received the YFV17D yellow fever vaccine. CDR3 residues: CASSLDPPGGLAKNIQYF. CDR3 nucleotides: TGCGCCAGCAGCTTGGATCCCCCGGGAGGGCTAGCCAAAAACATTCAGTACTTC.